Listed below are T cell receptor beta chains from one sample, sequenced in a study of blood T cell repertoires in COVID-19. Sequencing used immunoSEQ multiplex PCR; TCRdb keeps in-frame clones, though not all of them. Of 70,000 or so clones listed, around 83% are singletons. Input material: peripheral blood. These receptors were taken from a woman of 80 years or more with active or convalescent COVID-19. Both conserved end residues are part of each CDR3. A D gene is named only where the DNA matches it firmly. Size values are once, few and many counts, or a class for expanded clones, and some rows have none.

clone size	V gene	J gene	D gene	CDR3 protein	CDR3 DNA
.	TRBV2	TRBJ1-2	TRBD1	CASSERRDRANYGYTF	TGTGCCAGCAGTGAACGCCGGGACAGGGCTAACTATGGCTACACCTTC
.	TRBV4-1	TRBJ1-2	.	CASSQDFGEHYGYTF	TGCGCCAGCAGCCAAGATTTCGGGGAGCACTATGGCTACACCTTC
.	TRBV6-4	TRBJ2-3	.	CASRRGGPTDTQYF	TGTGCCAGCAGACGCGGGGGCCCCACAGATACGCAGTATTTT
.	TRBV2	TRBJ2-2	.	CASSSRAGELFF	TGTGCCAGCAGCAGCAGGGCCGGGGAGCTGTTTTTT
.	TRBV28	TRBJ2-7	.	CASSFVAGQGNEQYF	TGTGCCAGCAGTTTCGTCGCGGGCCAGGGGAACGAGCAGTACTTC
.	TRBV5-8	TRBJ2-3	TRBD1	CVGDRDLDTQYF	TGTGTCGGGGACAGGGATTTGGATACGCAGTATTTT
.	TRBV29-1	TRBJ1-1	TRBD1	CSVERGLFTEAFF	TGCAGCGTTGAAAGGGGGCTGTTTACTGAAGCTTTCTTT
.	TRBV2	TRBJ1-1	.	CASSQDTQGWAEAFF	TGTGCCAGCAGCCAAGACACCCAGGGGTGGGCTGAAGCTTTCTTT
.	TRBV7-9	TRBJ2-5	TRBD1	CASSPRTGRETQYF	TGTGCCAGCAGCCCACGGACAGGGCGGGAGACCCAGTACTTC
.	TRBV5-6	TRBJ1-4	.	CASSPPMSTGSEKLFF	TGTGCCAGCAGCCCACCGATGTCGACAGGCTCCGAAAAACTGTTTTTT
.	TRBV6-5	TRBJ2-5	TRBD1	CASRQPTGQETQYF	TGTGCCAGCAGACAACCGACAGGGCAAGAGACCCAGTACTTC
.	TRBV2	TRBJ2-5	.	CASSAGVGGVKETQYF	TGTGCCAGCAGTGCAGGGGTTGGGGGGGTAAAAGAGACCCAGTACTTC
.	TRBV7-7	TRBJ2-7	.	CASSLGREDEQYF	TGTGCCAGCAGCTTAGGCAGGGAGGACGAGCAGTACTTC
once	TRBV12-3/TRBV12-4	TRBJ2-5	.	CASSLWGDETQYF	TGTGCCAGCAGTTTATGGGGAGACGAGACCCAGTACTTC
.	TRBV11-2	TRBJ1-1	.	CASSLDRGFEAFF	TGTGCCAGCAGCTTAGATCGGGGGTTTGAAGCTTTCTTT
.	TRBV7-9	TRBJ2-3	.	CASSLRLFSTDTQYF	TGTGCCAGCAGCTTACGACTTTTCAGCACAGATACGCAGTATTTT
.	TRBV18	TRBJ1-3	.	CASSPSAGGQPLFSGNTIYF	TGTGCCAGCTCACCAAGTGCTGGGGGCCAGCCCCTCTTCTCTGGAAACACCATATATTTT
.	TRBV4-3	TRBJ1-1	.	CASSRDRYTEAFF	TGCGCCAGCAGCCGAGACAGGTACACTGAAGCTTTCTTT
.	TRBV12-3/TRBV12-4	TRBJ2-3	.	CASSPGTTDTQYF	TGTGCCAGCAGCCCGGGGACTACAGATACGCAGTATTTT
.	TRBV2	TRBJ1-2	.	CASSDVAIYGYTF	TGTGCCAGCAGTGATGTAGCCATCTATGGCTACACCTTC
.	TRBV19	TRBJ1-5	.	CASSIVRGRQPQHF	TGTGCCAGTAGTATCGTTAGGGGCAGGCAGCCCCAGCATTTT
.	TRBV28	TRBJ1-2	TRBD1	CASSLLTGGYGYTF	TGTGCCAGCAGTTTATTGACAGGGGGTTATGGCTACACCTTC
.	TRBV7-2	TRBJ1-5	.	CASSLVSSSNQPQHF	TGTGCCAGCAGCTTAGTATCTTCTAGCAATCAGCCCCAGCATTTT
.	TRBV7-9	TRBJ2-7	.	CASSSQGKQYF	TGTGCCAGCAGCTCCCAGGGGAAGCAGTACTTC
.	TRBV7-9	TRBJ1-6	.	CASSLPDAGSSYNSPLHF	TGTGCCAGCAGCTTGCCCGACGCGGGAAGCTCCTATAATTCACCCCTCCACTTT
.	TRBV5-1	TRBJ2-5	.	CASSFNGGETQYF	TGCGCCAGCAGCTTTAACGGAGGGGAGACCCAGTACTTC
.	TRBV3-1/TRBV3-2	TRBJ1-2	TRBD1	CASSRLDRGSNYGYTF	TGTGCCAGCAGCCGATTGGACAGGGGCTCTAACTATGGCTACACCTTC
.	TRBV2	TRBJ1-6	.	CASSDIGDVWALHF	TGTGCCAGCAGTGATATAGGAGACGTATGGGCCCTCCACTTT
.	TRBV12-5	TRBJ1-1	.	CASGSPGFNTEAFF	TGTGCTAGTGGTTCGCCAGGGTTTAACACTGAAGCTTTCTTT
.	TRBV20-1	TRBJ2-2	TRBD2	CSASPSGGLDGELFF	TGCAGTGCTAGTCCTAGCGGGGGGCTTGACGGGGAGCTGTTTTTT
few	TRBV28	TRBJ1-5	.	CASSFPGTNQPQHF	TGTGCCAGCAGTTTCCCGGGAACCAATCAGCCCCAGCATTTT
.	TRBV30	TRBJ1-2	.	CAWTVGGLLGYTF	TGTGCCTGGACCGTGGGGGGGCTGCTTGGCTACACCTTC
.	TRBV3-1/TRBV3-2	TRBJ2-7	TRBD1	CASSQGPGQGSYEQYF	TGTGCCAGCAGCCAAGGACCGGGACAGGGATCCTACGAGCAGTACTTC
once	TRBV7-2	TRBJ2-5	TRBD2	CASSLAGGSGETQYF	TGTGCCAGCAGCTTAGCGGGGGGGTCCGGTGAGACCCAGTACTTC
few	TRBV18	TRBJ2-2	.	CASSGTPYNTGELFF	TGTGCCAGCTCGGGGACACCATATAACACCGGGGAGCTGTTTTTT
.	TRBV6-5	TRBJ1-1	.	CASTPQREHSNEAFF	TGTGCCAGCACCCCCCAACGAGAGCATTCGAATGAAGCTTTCTTT
.	TRBV5-6	TRBJ1-2	.	CASSSLIGGKYPLGF	TGTGCCAGCAGCTCCCTTATTGGGGGCAAGTACCCCCTAGGGTTC